These 28 T cell receptor beta chains were sequenced from one sample in a study of blood T cell repertoires in COVID-19. Measured with immunoSEQ multiplex PCR; TCRdb has only the in-frame clones, and not every one. The profile shows 50,000 to 80,000 clones, 84% of them singletons. Sequenced: peripheral blood. The source of these receptors is a woman between 55 and 75 years old with acute or convalescent COVID-19.

The chain recombines TRBV10-3 with TRBJ1-4, with 9 positions matching TRBD1. Trimming took 6 bases from V and 8 from J; bases not matched to a gene: 4. Germline V lookup: CDR1 ENHRY, CDR2 SYGVKD. This CDR3 comprises 13 residues. The CDR3 DNA follows: TGTGCCATCAGGGACAGGGGAGGCGAAAAACTGTTTTTT. It translates to CAIRDRGGEKLFF.

The rearrangement joins TRBV10-2 to TRBJ2-7; TRBD2 aligns across 10 bases. CDR3 length equals 15 residues. V dropped 6 bases and J dropped 6; count of bases not matched to a gene: 11. CDR1 WSHSY and CDR2 SAAADI come from the germline V gene. The CDR3: CASSPGASGGGEQYF. The CDR3 DNA reads TGCGCCAGCAGCCCCGGGGCTAGCGGGGGTGGCGAGCAGTACTTC.

This chain joins TRBV6-5 and TRBJ1-2; 9 bases map to TRBD1. Germline CDR1 MNHEY, CDR2 SVGAGI. CDR3 length: 14 residues. V lost 2 bases and J lost 10; bases outside the gene matches: 8. CDR3 sequence: CASSYLDRGGDYTF. The CDR3 DNA reads TGTGCCAGCAGTTACCTGGACAGGGGAGGAGACTACACCTTC.

This chain's CDR3 is CASSIYPGLDSPLHF. CDR3 sequence (DNA): TGTGCCAGTAGTATTTACCCGGGACTTGATTCACCCCTCCACTTT. The V and J genes are TRBV19 and TRBJ1-6, with D perhaps TRBD1 (5 bases). The CDR3 runs to 15 residues. Trimming took 3 bases from V and 8 from J, leaving 14 bases between them. Germline CDR1 reads LNHDA; CDR2 reads SQIVND (reference sequence). Full variable domain (remainder filled in from reference TRBV19 and TRBJ1-6): DGGITQSPKYLFRKEGQNVTLSCEQNLNHDAMYWYRQDPGQGLRLIYYSQIVNDFQKGDIAEGYSVSREKKESFPLTVTSAQKNPTAFYLCASSIYPGLDSPLHFGNGTRLTVT.

This chain connects TRBV19 to TRBJ2-3, with D tentatively TRBD1 (6 bases). V was trimmed by 7 bases and J by 5 bases, leaving 16 bases between them. The CDR3 extends over 14 amino acids. CDR1 LNHDA and CDR2 SQIVND come from the germline V gene (reference sequence). CDR3 in amino acids: CASKKQGEGDTQYF. Here the CDR3 DNA reads TGTGCCAGTAAAAAACAGGGAGAAGGAGATACGCAGTATTTT.

This chain connects TRBV27 to TRBJ1-2, with D tentatively TRBD1 (6 bases). This CDR3 has 14 amino acids. Germline lookup yields CDR1 MNHEY and CDR2 SMNVEV (reference sequence). V lost 4 bases and J lost 2, with 11 bases in between. The chain's CDR3 is CASSSTGYNYGYTF. The CDR3 region has the DNA TGTGCCAGCAGTTCTACAGGGTACAACTATGGCTACACCTTC.

This chain joins TRBV4-1 and TRBJ2-7; 9 bases are a match to TRBD1. The CDR3 runs to 14 residues. V was pared by 3 bases and J by 3 bases, with 3 bases of the junction left unmatched. Germline CDR1 is MGHRA and CDR2 is YSYEKL. In DNA form, the CDR3 reads TGCGCCAGCAGCCAGGGACAGGGTTTCTACGAGCAGTACTTC. This sequence encodes CASSQGQGFYEQYF.

This chain uses TRBV9 with TRBJ2-1, with 12 bases aligning to TRBD2. Germline V gives CDR1 SGDLS, CDR2 YYNGEE. Trimming at V came to 0 bases and at J to 9 bases, leaving 10 bases not matched to a gene. The CDR3 has 17 residues. CDR3 coding DNA: TGTGCCAGCAGCGTAGCTCTGGCTAGCGGGGGGGTAATTGAGCAGTTCTTC. Translation: CASSVALASGGVIEQFF.

The chain has TRBV6-1 and TRBJ2-2; D perhaps matches TRBD2 (6 bases). The CDR3 length is 17 residues. CDR1 and CDR2 (germline): MNHNS, SASEGT. V was cut by 2 bases and J by 2 bases, with 15 bases left in between. The CDR3 region is CASSESLGDFNTGELFF. The CDR3 nucleotides are TGTGCCAGCAGTGAAAGTTTGGGGGACTTCAACACCGGGGAGCTGTTTTTT.

The CDR3 nucleotides read TGCGCCAGCAGCCGCGGGGGGAACACTGAAGCTTTCTTT. The encoded protein is CASSRGGNTEAFF. V usage is TRBV5-1 and J usage is TRBJ1-1; D is perhaps TRBD1 (5 bases). Trimming took off 4 bases at V and 1 base at J, with 8 bases between the two ends. The germline V gene has CDR1 SGHRS and CDR2 YFSETQ. This CDR3 contains 13 residues.

This clone was observed a single time. This sequence joins TRBV7-2 and TRBJ2-3; 7 bases fit TRBD1. Unmatched junction bases numbered 8, after V lost 4 bases and J lost 1 base. The CDR3 runs to 16 residues. Per the germline V gene, CDR1 is SGHTA and CDR2 is FQGNSA. CDR3 amino acids: CASSYRGQTGTDTQYF. The CDR3 region has the DNA TGTGCCAGCAGCTACCGGGGACAGACCGGCACAGATACGCAGTATTTT.

This clone was observed once. This rearrangement joins TRBV6-5 to TRBJ1-3; D is undetermined. V was trimmed by 0 bases and J by 0 bases, leaving 9 bases between them. This CDR3 is built from 16 residues. The germline V gene has CDR1 MNHEY and CDR2 SVGAGI. CDR3: CASSYSAGFSGNTIYF. CDR3 bases: TGTGCCAGCAGTTACTCAGCGGGGTTCTCTGGAAACACCATATATTTT.

The chain carries TRBV5-6 and TRBJ2-2, with TRBD2 as a possible D gene (6 bases). This CDR3 comprises 15 residues. V was clipped by 3 bases and J by 3 bases, with 12 bases between them. Germline CDR1 reads SGHDT; CDR2 reads YYEEEE. CDR3 amino acids: CASSSTRLDTGELFF. The CDR3 DNA sequence: TGTGCCAGCAGCTCGACTAGATTGGACACCGGGGAGCTGTTTTTT.

The chain joins TRBV15 to TRBJ1-4, with unresolved D. Germline CDR1 reads LNHNV; CDR2 reads YYDKDF (reference sequence). This CDR3 has 15 amino acids. Trimming left V 1 base short and J 7 bases short, with 13 bases between. The CDR3 loop reads CATSRGGVKGEKLFF. In DNA form, the CDR3 reads TGTGCCACCAGCAGAGGCGGGGTGAAGGGTGAAAAACTGTTTTTT. Supplemented by reference TRBV15 and TRBJ1-4, the full variable domain reads DAMVIQNPRYQVTQFGKPVTLSCSQTLNHNVMYWYQQKSSQAPKLLFHYYDKDFNNEADTPDNFQSRRPNTSFCFLDIRSPGLGDTAMYLCATSRGGVKGEKLFFGSGTQLSVL.

The chain combines TRBV11-2 with TRBJ2-3, with TRBD1 matching over 10 bases. After removal of 6 bases from V and 2 bases from J, the junction contained 14 bases not matched to a gene. This CDR3 is built from 18 residues. Germline CDR1 is SGHAT and CDR2 is FQNNGV. In DNA, the CDR3 is TGTGCCAGCAGGTTCCGGGACAGGGGACCTCAGTCCACAGATACGCAGTATTTT. Its protein product is CASRFRDRGPQSTDTQYF.

The chain carries TRBV5-4 and TRBJ1-2; TRBD1 aligns across 7 bases. The junction had 2 bases not matched to a gene; V was cut back by 4 bases and J by 2 bases. The CDR3 runs to 13 residues. The germline CDR1 and CDR2 sequences are SGHNT and YYREEE (reference sequence). CDR3 protein: CASSQTGNYGYTF. DNA of the CDR3: TGTGCCAGCAGCCAGACAGGGAACTATGGCTACACCTTC.

The rearrangement uses TRBV6-5 and TRBJ1-3; unclear D gene. The CDR3 runs 14 residues. The V gene's germline CDR1 is MNHEY and CDR2 SVGAGI. V was clipped by 7 bases and J by 1 base, with 11 bases between them. CDR3 DNA sequence: TGTGCCAGCATTTCCCCCGGTTCTGGAAACACCATATATTTT. It codes for CASISPGSGNTIYF.

The chain links TRBV19 to TRBJ2-7, with D possibly being TRBD2 (6 bases). The V end lost 6 bases, the J end lost 4 bases, and 7 bases lay between the germline ends. CDR1 is LNHDA and CDR2 is SQIVND in the germline V gene (reference sequence). The CDR3 spans 11 residues. The CDR3: CASSGGYEQYF. DNA for the CDR3: TGTGCCAGTAGCGGGGGTTACGAGCAGTACTTC.

V usage is TRBV5-4 and J usage is TRBJ1-4; possible D gene TRBD1, 5 bases. The CDR3 loop spans 14 amino acids. Germline V gene lookup returns CDR1 SGHNT and CDR2 YYREEE (reference sequence). The ends were cut back, 5 bases at V and 4 bases at J, with 12 bases in the middle. CDR3 protein: CASSPGGVNEKLFF. The DNA for the CDR3 is TGTGCCAGCAGTCCGGGGGGGGTTAATGAAAAACTGTTTTTT.

This sequence joins TRBV5-5 and TRBJ2-7; possibly TRBD1 for D (6 bases). This CDR3 is 13 amino acids long. Germline V gene data show CDR1 as SGHKS and CDR2 as YYEKEE (reference sequence). With 6 bases removed from V and 4 bases from J, the gap between germline ends came to 14 bases. CDR3 sequence: CASTYSTGYEQYF. The CDR3 coding sequence is TGTGCCAGCACCTACTCTACAGGGTACGAGCAGTACTTC.

The chain uses TRBV5-1 and TRBJ1-2; TRBD1 agrees at 7 bases. After removal of 5 bases from V and 4 bases from J, the junction contained 14 bases not matched to a gene. This CDR3 contains 16 residues. Germline values: CDR1 SGHRS, CDR2 YFSETQ. The CDR3 region has the DNA TGCGCCAGCAGTCTCACGGCGGGACAGATCGTCTATGGCTACACCTTC. As protein: CASSLTAGQIVYGYTF.

This clone has only one observation. The CDR3 coding sequence is TGCACCAGCAGCCATTTTTCGGCAGGAACTAACTATGGCTACACCTTC. Protein product: CTSSHFSAGTNYGYTF. The chain combines TRBV1 with TRBJ1-2; the table's D call TRBD1 went unverified against the DNA. TRBV1 is listed as a pseudogene. CDR3 length: 16 amino acids.

The chain has TRBV5-1 and TRBJ2-7, with TRBD1 identical over 7 bases. Germline values: CDR1 SGHRS, CDR2 YFSETQ. The CDR3 contains 15 residues. Trimming cost V 1 base and J 0 bases; bases outside gene matches: 4. The CDR3 DNA reads TGCGCCAGCAGCTTGTTTCCAGGGGGCTCCTACGAGCAGTACTTC. This encodes CASSLFPGGSYEQYF.

The V call is TRBV6-5, the J call TRBJ2-1; D is undetermined. The CDR3 loop spans 15 amino acids. CDR1 is MNHEY and CDR2 is SVGAGI in the germline V gene. Trimming cost V 4 bases and J 5 bases, with 15 bases left between them. CDR3 DNA sequence: TGTGCCAGCAGTTTCGCGGTGCTCGGAAACAATGAGCAGTTCTTC. It encodes CASSFAVLGNNEQFF.

This clone appeared a few times. The chain recombines TRBV7-9 with TRBJ1-2; D gene uncertain. Germline V gives CDR1 SEHNR, CDR2 FQNEAQ (reference sequence). The ends were cut back, 5 bases at V and 5 bases at J, with 9 bases in the middle. The CDR3 sequence is 12 residues long. This chain's CDR3 is CASSPEVYGYTF. In nucleotides, the CDR3 is TGTGCCAGCAGCCCAGAGGTATATGGCTACACCTTC. The full variable domain, completed using reference TRBV7-9 and TRBJ1-2, is DTGVSQNPRHKITKRGQNVTFRCDPISEHNRLYWYRQTLGQGPEFLTYFQNEAQLEKSRLLSDRFSAERPKGSFSTLEIQRTEQGDSAMYLCASSPEVYGYTFGSGTRLTVV.

V and J are TRBV6-4 and TRBJ1-5, with 8 bases identical to TRBD1. CDR3 length: 16 amino acids. Germline lookup yields CDR1 MRHNA and CDR2 SNTAGT. V gave up 2 bases and J gave up 3 bases; unmatched junction bases: 6. The CDR3 spells CASSDEGDRYNQPQHF. The CDR3 nucleotides read TGTGCCAGCAGTGACGAGGGGGACAGGTACAATCAGCCCCAGCATTTT.

This clone was observed a handful of times. The rearrangement uses TRBV10-3 and TRBJ2-3; D gene uncertain. CDR3 length: 14 residues. The V end lost 5 bases, the J end lost 0 bases, and 9 bases lay between the germline ends. Germline V gives CDR1 ENHRY, CDR2 SYGVKD. The CDR3: CAISPRLSTDTQYF. The CDR3 coding sequence is TGTGCCATCAGTCCCCGACTGAGCACAGATACGCAGTATTTT.

The rearrangement joins TRBV2 to TRBJ1-1; 8 bases fit TRBD1. This CDR3 spans 16 amino acids. Germline V lookup: CDR1 SNHLY, CDR2 FYNNEI. Trimming removed 6 bases from V and 2 bases from J; junction bases left unmatched: 11. The CDR3: CASRYTDRVENTEAFF. In nucleotides, the CDR3 is TGTGCCAGCAGATATACGGACAGGGTGGAAAACACTGAAGCTTTCTTT.